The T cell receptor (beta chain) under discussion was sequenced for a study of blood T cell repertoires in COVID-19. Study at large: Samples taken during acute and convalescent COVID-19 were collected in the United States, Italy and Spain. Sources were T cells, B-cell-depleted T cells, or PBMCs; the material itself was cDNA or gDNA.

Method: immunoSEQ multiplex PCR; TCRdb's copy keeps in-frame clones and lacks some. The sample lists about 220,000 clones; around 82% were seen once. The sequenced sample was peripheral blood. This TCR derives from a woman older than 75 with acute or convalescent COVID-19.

CDR3 in DNA: TGTGCCAGTCGTCCTTCGGGGGGCGCCAGGCGGGACTATGGCTACACCTTC. Translating it yields CASRPSGGARRDYGYTF. V is TRBV19 and J is TRBJ1-2; the D gene is possibly TRBD1 (6 bases). The CDR3 length is 17 residues. Germline assignment: CDR1 LNHDA and CDR2 SQIVND (reference sequence). V was shortened by 8 bases and J by 3 bases, with 25 bases between the two germline ends.